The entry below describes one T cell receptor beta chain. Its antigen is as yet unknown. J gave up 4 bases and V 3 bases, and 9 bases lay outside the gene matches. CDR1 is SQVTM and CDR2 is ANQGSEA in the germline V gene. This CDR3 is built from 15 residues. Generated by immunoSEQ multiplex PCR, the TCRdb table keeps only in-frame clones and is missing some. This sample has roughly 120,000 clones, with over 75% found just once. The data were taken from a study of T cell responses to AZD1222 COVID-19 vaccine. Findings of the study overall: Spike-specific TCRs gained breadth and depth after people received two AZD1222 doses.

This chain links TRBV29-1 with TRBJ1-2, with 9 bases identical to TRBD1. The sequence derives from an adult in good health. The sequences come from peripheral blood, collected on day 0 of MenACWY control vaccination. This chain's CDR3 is CSVDVQGAPFYGYTF. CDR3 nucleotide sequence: TGCAGCGTTGATGTACAGGGGGCACCATTCTATGGCTACACCTTC.